This T cell receptor (beta chain) stems from a study of OX40 agonist ivuxolimab in advanced cancers. Study context: Partial response was recorded in three patients: one hepatocellular carcinoma and two cutaneous melanoma cases.

Only in-frame clones appear in the TCRdb table, and some are missing; sequencing was by immunoSEQ multiplex PCR. The data show some 64,000 clones, with approximately 82% seen just once and around 0.52% held by the top ten. CDR1 and CDR2 (germline): MDHEN, SYDVKM. The CDR3 length is 17 residues. The ends lost 2 bases at V and 4 bases at J; junction bases unmatched: 9. This chain uses TRBV28 with TRBJ2-2; 8 bases line up with TRBD2. The source of this sequence is an adult with an advanced solid tumor such as melanoma, head and neck, liver or kidney cancer. Here the sequenced sample was CD4+ or CD8+ T cells sorted from blood, taken in a trial of the OX40 agonist ivuxolimab. The CDR3 loop reads CASSLAGGPTLTGELFF. DNA for the CDR3: TGTGCCAGCAGTTTAGCGGGAGGCCCCACTCTCACCGGGGAGCTGTTTTTT.